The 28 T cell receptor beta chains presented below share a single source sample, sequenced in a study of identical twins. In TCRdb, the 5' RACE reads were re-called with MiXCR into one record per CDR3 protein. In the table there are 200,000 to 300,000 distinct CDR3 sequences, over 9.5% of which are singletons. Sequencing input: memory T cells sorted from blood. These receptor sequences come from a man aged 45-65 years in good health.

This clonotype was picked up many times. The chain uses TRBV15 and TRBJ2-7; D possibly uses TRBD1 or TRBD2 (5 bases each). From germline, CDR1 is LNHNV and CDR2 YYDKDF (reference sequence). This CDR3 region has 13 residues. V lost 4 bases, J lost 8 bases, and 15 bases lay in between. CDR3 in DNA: TGTGCCACCAGCAATCGGGACCTGCTGAAGCAGTACTTC. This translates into CATSNRDLLKQYF.

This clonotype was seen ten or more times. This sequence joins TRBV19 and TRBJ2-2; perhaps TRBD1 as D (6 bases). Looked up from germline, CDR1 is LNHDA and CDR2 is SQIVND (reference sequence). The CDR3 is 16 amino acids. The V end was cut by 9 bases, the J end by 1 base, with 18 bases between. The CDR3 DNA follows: TGTGCCAGCTTCGAGGAGGCAGGGGAGAACACCGGGGAGCTGTTTTTT. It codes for CASFEEAGENTGELFF.

The DNA of the CDR3 is TGTGCCAGCAGCCAAGAATTACTAGCGGGGGTGCCAGATACGCAGTATTTT. Protein sequence: CASSQELLAGVPDTQYF. The chain recombines TRBV4-2 with TRBJ2-3; 11 nucleotides align to TRBD2. The CDR3 sequence is 17 residues long. In germline, CDR1 is LGHNA, CDR2 YNFKEQ. The V segment lost 0 bases and the J segment 4 bases; nucleotides outside the gene matches: 6.

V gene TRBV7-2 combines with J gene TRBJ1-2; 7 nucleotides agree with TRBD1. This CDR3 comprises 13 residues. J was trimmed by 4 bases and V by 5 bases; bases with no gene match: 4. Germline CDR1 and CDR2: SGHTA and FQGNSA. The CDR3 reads CASSGQVFYGYTF. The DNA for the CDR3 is TGTGCCAGCAGCGGACAGGTCTTCTATGGCTACACCTTC.

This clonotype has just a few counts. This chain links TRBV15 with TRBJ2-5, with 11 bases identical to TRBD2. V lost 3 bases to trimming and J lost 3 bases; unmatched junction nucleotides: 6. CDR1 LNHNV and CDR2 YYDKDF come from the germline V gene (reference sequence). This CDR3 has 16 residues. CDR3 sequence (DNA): TGTGCCACCAGCAGGGGTCTAGCGGGGGGAAAAGAGACCCAGTACTTC. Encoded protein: CATSRGLAGGKETQYF.

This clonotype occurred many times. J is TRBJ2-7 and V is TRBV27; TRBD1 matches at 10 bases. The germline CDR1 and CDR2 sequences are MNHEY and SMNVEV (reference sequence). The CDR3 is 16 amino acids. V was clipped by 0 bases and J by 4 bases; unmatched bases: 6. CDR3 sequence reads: CASSLSDGTGVYEQYF. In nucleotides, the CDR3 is TGTGCCAGCAGTTTATCGGATGGGACAGGGGTTTACGAGCAGTACTTC.

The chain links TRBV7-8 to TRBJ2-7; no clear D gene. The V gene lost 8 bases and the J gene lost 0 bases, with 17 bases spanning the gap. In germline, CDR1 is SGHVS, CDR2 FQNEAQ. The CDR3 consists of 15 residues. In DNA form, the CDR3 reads TGTGCCAGCGGATCGAGCCCACTGCTCTCCTACGAGCAGTACTTC. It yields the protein CASGSSPLLSYEQYF.

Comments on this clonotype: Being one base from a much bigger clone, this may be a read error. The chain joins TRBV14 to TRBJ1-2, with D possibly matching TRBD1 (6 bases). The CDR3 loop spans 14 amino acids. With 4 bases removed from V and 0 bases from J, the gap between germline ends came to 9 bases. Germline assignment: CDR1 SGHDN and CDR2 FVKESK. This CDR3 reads CASSPGTSNYGYTF. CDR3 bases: TGTGCCAGCAGCCCCGGGACATCTAACTATGGCTACACCTTC.

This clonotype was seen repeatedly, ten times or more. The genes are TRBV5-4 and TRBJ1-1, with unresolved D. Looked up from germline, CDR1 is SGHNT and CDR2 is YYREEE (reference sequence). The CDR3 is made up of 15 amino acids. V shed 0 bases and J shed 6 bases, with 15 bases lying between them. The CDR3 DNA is TGTGCCAGCAGCTTGGCCGTGACGGGCGGGGCTGAAGCTTTCTTT. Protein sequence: CASSLAVTGGAEAFF.

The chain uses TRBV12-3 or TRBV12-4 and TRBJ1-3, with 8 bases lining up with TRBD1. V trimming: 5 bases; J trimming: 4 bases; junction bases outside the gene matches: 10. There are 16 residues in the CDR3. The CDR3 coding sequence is TGTGCCAGCAGTGACGGACAGGGTTTGAACGGAAACACCATATATTTT. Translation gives CASSDGQGLNGNTIYF.

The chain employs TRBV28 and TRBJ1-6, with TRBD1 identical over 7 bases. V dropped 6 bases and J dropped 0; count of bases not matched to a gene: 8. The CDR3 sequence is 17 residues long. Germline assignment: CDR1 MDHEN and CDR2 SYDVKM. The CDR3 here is CASRGQSDRSYNSPLHF. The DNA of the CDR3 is TGTGCCAGCAGGGGACAGTCGGACCGCTCCTATAATTCACCCCTCCACTTT.

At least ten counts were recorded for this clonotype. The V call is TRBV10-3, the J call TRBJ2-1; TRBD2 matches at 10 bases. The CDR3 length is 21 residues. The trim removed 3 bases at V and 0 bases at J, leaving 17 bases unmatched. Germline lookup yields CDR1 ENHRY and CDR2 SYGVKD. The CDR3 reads CAISDSARGLLAGASYNEQFF. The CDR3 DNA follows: TGTGCCATCAGTGATTCGGCAAGGGGACTTCTAGCGGGGGCCTCCTACAATGAGCAGTTCTTC.

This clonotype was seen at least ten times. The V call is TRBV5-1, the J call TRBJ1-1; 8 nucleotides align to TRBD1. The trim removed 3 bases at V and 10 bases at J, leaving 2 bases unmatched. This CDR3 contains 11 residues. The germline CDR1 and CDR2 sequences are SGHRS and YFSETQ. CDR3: CASSSQGVAFF. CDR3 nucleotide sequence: TGCGCCAGCAGCTCACAGGGGGTAGCTTTCTTT.

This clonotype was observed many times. DNA of the CDR3: TGTGCCAGCAGCGAGACCGGGACAGGGGGTGCAGATACGCAGTATTTT. Amino acids: CASSETGTGGADTQYF. V gene TRBV5-6 combines with J gene TRBJ2-3, with TRBD1 matching over 11 bases. Germline lookup yields CDR1 SGHDT and CDR2 YYEEEE. With V trimmed by 4 bases and J by 4 bases, 8 bases remained unmatched. The CDR3 length is 16 residues.

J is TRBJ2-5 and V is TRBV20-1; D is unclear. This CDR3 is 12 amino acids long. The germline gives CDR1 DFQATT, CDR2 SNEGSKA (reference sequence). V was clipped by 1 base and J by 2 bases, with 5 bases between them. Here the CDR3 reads CSARGWQETQYF. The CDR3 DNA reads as TGCAGTGCTAGAGGGTGGCAAGAGACCCAGTACTTC.

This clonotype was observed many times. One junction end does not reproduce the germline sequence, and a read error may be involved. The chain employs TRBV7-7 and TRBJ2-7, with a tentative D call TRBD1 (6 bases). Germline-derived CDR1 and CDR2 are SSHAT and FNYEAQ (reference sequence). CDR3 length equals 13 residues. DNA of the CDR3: TGTGCTAGCAGCTTAGCACAGGGTAGCGAGCAGTACTTC. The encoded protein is CASSLAQGSEQYF.

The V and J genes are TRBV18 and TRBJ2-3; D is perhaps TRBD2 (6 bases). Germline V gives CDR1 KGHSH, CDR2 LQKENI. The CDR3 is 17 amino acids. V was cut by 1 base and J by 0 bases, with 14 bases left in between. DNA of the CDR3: TGTGCCAGCTCACCACGAAACAGCGGGCTAAGCACAGATACGCAGTATTTT. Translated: CASSPRNSGLSTDTQYF. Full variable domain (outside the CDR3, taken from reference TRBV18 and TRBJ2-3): NAGVMQNPRHLVRRRGQEARLRCSPMKGHSHVYWYRQLPEEGLKFMVYLQKENIIDESGMPKERFSAEFPKEGPSILRIQQVVRGDSAAYFCASSPRNSGLSTDTQYFGPGTRLTVL.

CDR3 region: CSARDQGTGVFEQYF. CDR3 nucleotides: TGCAGTGCTAGAGATCAAGGGACAGGGGTTTTCGAGCAGTACTTC. The chain links TRBV20-1 to TRBJ2-7; 10 bases line up with TRBD1. Germline values: CDR1 DFQATT, CDR2 SNEGSKA (reference sequence). Trimming removed 0 bases from V and 6 bases from J; junction bases left unmatched: 8. There are 15 residues in the CDR3.

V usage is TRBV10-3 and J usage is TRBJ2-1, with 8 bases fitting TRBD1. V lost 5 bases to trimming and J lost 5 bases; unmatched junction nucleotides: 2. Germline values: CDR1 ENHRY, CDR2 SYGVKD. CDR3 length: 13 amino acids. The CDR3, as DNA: TGTGCCATCAGTTGGGACAGGAACAATGAGCAGTTCTTC. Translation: CAISWDRNNEQFF.

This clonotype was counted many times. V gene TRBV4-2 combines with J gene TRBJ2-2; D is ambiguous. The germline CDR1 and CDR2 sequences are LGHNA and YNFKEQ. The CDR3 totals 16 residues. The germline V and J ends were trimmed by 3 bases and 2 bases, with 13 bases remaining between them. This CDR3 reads CASSHHWAVNTGELFF. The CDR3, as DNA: TGTGCCAGCAGCCACCATTGGGCGGTAAACACCGGGGAGCTGTTTTTT.

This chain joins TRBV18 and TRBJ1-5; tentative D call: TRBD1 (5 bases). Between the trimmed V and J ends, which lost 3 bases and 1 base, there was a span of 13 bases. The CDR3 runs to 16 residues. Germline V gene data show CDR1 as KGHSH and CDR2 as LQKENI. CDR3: CASSPYGGPSNQPQHF. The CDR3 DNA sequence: TGTGCCAGCTCACCCTACGGGGGACCCAGCAATCAGCCCCAGCATTTT.

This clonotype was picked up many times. The CDR3 sequence is CASSEITGPVRSGANVLTF. The CDR3 coding sequence is TGTGCCAGCAGCGAAATAACAGGGCCCGTTCGGTCTGGGGCCAACGTCCTGACTTTC. The chain combines TRBV7-9 with TRBJ2-6, with D tentatively TRBD1 (6 bases). Trimming took off 5 bases at V and 1 base at J, with 21 bases between the two ends. The germline gives CDR1 SEHNR, CDR2 FQNEAQ (reference sequence). CDR3 length: 19 residues.

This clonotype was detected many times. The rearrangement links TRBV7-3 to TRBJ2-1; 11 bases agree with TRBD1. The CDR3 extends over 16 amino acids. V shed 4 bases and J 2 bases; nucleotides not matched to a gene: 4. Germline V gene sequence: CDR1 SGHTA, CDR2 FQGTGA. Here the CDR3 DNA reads TGTGCCAGCAGCTCAGGGACAGGGGGGCCCTACAATGAGCAGTTCTTC. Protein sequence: CASSSGTGGPYNEQFF.

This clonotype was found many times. The CDR3 sequence is CAWSGTASPLHF. Here the CDR3 DNA reads TGTGCCTGGAGTGGAACAGCCTCACCCCTCCACTTT. This chain uses TRBV30 with TRBJ1-6, with unresolved D. V shed 1 base and J shed 10 bases, with 8 bases lying between them. Germline V gene data show CDR1 as GTSNPN and CDR2 as SVGIG (reference sequence). This CDR3 is 12 amino acids long.

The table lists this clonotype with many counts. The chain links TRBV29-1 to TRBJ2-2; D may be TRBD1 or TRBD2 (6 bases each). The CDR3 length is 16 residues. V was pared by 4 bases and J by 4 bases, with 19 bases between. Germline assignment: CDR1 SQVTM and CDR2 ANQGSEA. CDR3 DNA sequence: TGCAGCGTTGGGACTTTTGGAGGGGGTATCACCGGGGAGCTGTTTTTT. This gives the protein CSVGTFGGGITGELFF.

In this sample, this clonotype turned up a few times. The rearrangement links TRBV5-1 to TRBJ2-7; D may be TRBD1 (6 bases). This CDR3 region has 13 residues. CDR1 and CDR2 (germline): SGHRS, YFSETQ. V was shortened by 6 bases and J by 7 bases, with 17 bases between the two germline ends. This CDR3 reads CASNHRPGEEQYF. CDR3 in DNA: TGCGCCAGCAATCACAGGCCAGGGGAAGAGCAGTACTTC. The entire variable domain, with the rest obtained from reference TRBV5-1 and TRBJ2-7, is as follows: KAGVTQTPRYLIKTRGQQVTLSCSPISGHRSVSWYQQTPGQGLQFLFEYFSETQRNKGNFPGRFSGRQFSNSRSEMNVSTLELGDSALYLCASNHRPGEEQYFGPGTRLTVT.

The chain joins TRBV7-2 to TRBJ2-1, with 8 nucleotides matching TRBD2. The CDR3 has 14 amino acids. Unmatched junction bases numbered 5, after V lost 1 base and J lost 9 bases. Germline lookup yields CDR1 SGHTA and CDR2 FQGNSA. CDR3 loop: CASSLVAGGGEQFF. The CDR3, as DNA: TGTGCCAGCAGCTTAGTTGCGGGGGGCGGTGAGCAGTTCTTC.

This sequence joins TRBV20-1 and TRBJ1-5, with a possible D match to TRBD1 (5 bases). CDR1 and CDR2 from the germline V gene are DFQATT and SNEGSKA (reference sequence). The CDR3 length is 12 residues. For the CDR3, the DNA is TGCAGCCCAGGGCGCCCCAATCAGCCCCAGCATTTT. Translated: CSPGRPNQPQHF.